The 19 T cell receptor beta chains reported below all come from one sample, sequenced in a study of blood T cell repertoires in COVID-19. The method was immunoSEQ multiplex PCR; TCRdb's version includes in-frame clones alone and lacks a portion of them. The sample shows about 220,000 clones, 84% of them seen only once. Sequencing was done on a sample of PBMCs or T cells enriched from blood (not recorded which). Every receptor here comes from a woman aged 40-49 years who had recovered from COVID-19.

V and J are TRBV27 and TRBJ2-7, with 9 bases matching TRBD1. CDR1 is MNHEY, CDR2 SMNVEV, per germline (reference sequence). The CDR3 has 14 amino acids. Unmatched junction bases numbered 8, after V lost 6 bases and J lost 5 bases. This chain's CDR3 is CASRRGQGMDEQYV. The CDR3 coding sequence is TGTGCCAGCAGGAGGGGACAGGGTATGGACGAGCAGTACGTC.

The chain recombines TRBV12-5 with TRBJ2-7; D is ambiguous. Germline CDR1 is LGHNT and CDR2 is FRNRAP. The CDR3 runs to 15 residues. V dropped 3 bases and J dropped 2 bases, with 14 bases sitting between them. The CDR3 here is CASGFPKDTAYEQYV. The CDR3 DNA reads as TGTGCTAGTGGTTTCCCTAAAGACACCGCCTACGAGCAGTACGTC.

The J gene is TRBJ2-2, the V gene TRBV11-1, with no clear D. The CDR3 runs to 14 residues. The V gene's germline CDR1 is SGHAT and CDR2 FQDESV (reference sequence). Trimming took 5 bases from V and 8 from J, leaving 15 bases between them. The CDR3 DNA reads TGTGCCAGCAGCCCGACGCGGCCATCGGGGGAGCTGTTTTTT. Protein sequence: CASSPTRPSGELFF.

The CDR3 region is CASSEGNTVQPGYTF. In DNA, the CDR3 is TGCGCCAGCAGTGAAGGCAACACAGTCCAGCCGGGCTACACCTTC. V and J are TRBV10-2 and TRBJ1-2; unclear D gene. Trimming shortened V by 3 bases and J by 8 bases, and 19 bases separated the two germline ends. This CDR3 is 15 amino acids long. Germline V gene sequence: CDR1 WSHSY, CDR2 SAAADI.

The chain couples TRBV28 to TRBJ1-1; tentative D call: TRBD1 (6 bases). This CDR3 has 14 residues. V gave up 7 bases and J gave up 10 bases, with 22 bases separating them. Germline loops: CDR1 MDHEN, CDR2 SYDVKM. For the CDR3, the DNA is TGTGCCAGCAAGGGGGGGGTCCAGCCGGTTTCAGCTTTCTTT. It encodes CASKGGVQPVSAFF.

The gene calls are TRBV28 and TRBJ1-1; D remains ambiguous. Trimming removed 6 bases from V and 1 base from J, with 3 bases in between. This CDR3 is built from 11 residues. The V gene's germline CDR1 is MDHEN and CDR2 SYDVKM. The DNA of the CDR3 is TGTGCCAGCAGCCAGAACACTGAAGCTTTCTTT. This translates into CASSQNTEAFF. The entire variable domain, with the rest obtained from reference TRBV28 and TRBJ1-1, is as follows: DVKVTQSSRYLVKRTGEKVFLECVQDMDHENMFWYRQDPGLGLRLIYFSYDVKMKEKGDIPEGYSVSREKKERFSLILESASTNQTSMYLCASSQNTEAFFGQGTRLTVV.

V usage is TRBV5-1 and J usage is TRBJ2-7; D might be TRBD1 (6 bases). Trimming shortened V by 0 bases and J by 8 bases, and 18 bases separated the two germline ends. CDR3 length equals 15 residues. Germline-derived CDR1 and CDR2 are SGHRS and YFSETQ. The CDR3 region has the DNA TGCGCCAGCAGCTTGGTGGTGACAGGCCCAGGCCAGCAGTACTTC. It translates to CASSLVVTGPGQQYF.

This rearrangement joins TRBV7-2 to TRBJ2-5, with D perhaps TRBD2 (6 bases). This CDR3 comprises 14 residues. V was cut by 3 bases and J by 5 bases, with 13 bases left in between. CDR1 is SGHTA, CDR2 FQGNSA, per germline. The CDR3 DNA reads TGTGCCAGCAGCTTGGCGGGGACTCTCGAGACCCAGTACTTC. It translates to CASSLAGTLETQYF. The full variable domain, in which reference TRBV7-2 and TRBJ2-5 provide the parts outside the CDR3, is GAGVSQSPSNKVTEKGKDVELRCDPISGHTALYWYRQSLGQGLEFLIYFQGNSAPDKSGLPSDRFSAERTGGSVSTLTIQRTQQEDSAVYLCASSLAGTLETQYFGPGTRLLVL.

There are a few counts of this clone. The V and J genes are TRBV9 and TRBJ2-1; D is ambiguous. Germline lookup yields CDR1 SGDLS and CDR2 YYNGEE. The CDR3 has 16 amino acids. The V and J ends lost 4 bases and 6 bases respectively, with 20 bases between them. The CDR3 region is CASSPSTRGKINEQFF. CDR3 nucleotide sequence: TGTGCCAGCAGCCCCTCGACCAGAGGCAAGATCAATGAGCAGTTCTTC.

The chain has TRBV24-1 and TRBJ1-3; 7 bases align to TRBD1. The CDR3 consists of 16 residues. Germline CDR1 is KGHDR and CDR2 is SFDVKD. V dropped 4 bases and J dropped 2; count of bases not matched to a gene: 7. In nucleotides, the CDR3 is TGTGCCACCAGTGACCGTATCGACAGGGCTGGAAACACCATATATTTT. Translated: CATSDRIDRAGNTIYF.

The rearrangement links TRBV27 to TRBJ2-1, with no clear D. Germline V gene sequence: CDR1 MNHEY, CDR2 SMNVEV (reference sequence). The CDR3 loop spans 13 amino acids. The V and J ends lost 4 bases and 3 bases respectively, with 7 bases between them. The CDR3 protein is CASSSAGYNEQFF. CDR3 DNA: TGTGCCAGCAGTTCGGCAGGCTACAATGAGCAGTTCTTC.

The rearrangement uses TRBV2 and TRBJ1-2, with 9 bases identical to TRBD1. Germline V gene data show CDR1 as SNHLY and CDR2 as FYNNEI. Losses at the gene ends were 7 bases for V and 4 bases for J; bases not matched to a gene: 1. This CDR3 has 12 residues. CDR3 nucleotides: TGTGCCAGCATGGGACAGGGCTATGGCTACACCTTC. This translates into CASMGQGYGYTF.

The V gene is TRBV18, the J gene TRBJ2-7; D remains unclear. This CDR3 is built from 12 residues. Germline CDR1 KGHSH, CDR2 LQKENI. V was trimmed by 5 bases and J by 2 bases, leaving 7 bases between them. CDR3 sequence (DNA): TGTGCCAGCTCATCAGGAACCTACGAGCAGTACTTC. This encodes CASSSGTYEQYF.

The CDR3 bases are TGTGCCAGTAGTGCCACAGGGGGTAGCGGCTATGGCTACACCTTC. Translation gives CASSATGGSGYGYTF. V and J are TRBV19 and TRBJ1-2; 8 bases line up with TRBD1. The V segment lost 5 bases and the J segment 4 bases; nucleotides outside the gene matches: 9. The CDR3 spans 15 residues. Per the germline V gene, CDR1 is LNHDA and CDR2 is SQIVND (reference sequence).

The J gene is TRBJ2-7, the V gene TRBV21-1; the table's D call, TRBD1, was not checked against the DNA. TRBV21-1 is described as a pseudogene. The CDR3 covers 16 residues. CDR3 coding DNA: TGTGCCAGCAGCAGGGACAGGACAGCCATGACCTACGAGCAGTACGTC. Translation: CASSRDRTAMTYEQYV.

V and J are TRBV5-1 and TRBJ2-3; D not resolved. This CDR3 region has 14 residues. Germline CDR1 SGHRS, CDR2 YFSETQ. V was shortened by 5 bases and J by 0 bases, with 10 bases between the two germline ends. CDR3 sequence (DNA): TGCGCCAGCAGTTCTGCGGAAAGCACAGATACGCAGTATTTT. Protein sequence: CASSSAESTDTQYF. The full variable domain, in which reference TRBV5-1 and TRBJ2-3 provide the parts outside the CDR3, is KAGVTQTPRYLIKTRGQQVTLSCSPISGHRSVSWYQQTPGQGLQFLFEYFSETQRNKGNFPGRFSGRQFSNSRSEMNVSTLELGDSALYLCASSSAESTDTQYFGPGTRLTVL.

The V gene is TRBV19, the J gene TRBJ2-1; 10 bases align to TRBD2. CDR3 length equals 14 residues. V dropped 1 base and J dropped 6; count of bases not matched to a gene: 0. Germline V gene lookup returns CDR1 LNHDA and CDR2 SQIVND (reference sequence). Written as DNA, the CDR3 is TGTGCCAGTAGTATAGCTAGCGGGAGCAATGAGCAGTTCTTC. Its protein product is CASSIASGSNEQFF.

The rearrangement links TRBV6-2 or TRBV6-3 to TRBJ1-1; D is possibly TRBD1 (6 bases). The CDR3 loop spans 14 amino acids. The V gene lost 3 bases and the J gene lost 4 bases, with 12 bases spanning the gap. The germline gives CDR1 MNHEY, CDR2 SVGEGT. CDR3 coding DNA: TGTGCCAGCAGTTATGAGGGGGTGGGCACTGAAGCTTTCTTT. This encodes CASSYEGVGTEAFF.

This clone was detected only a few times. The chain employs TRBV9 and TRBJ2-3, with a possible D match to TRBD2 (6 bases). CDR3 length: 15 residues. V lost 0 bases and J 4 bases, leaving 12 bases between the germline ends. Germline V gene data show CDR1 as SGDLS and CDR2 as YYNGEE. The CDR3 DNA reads TGTGCCAGCAGCGTAGCTCAACTAGCTCCAGATACGCAGTATTTT. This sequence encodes CASSVAQLAPDTQYF.